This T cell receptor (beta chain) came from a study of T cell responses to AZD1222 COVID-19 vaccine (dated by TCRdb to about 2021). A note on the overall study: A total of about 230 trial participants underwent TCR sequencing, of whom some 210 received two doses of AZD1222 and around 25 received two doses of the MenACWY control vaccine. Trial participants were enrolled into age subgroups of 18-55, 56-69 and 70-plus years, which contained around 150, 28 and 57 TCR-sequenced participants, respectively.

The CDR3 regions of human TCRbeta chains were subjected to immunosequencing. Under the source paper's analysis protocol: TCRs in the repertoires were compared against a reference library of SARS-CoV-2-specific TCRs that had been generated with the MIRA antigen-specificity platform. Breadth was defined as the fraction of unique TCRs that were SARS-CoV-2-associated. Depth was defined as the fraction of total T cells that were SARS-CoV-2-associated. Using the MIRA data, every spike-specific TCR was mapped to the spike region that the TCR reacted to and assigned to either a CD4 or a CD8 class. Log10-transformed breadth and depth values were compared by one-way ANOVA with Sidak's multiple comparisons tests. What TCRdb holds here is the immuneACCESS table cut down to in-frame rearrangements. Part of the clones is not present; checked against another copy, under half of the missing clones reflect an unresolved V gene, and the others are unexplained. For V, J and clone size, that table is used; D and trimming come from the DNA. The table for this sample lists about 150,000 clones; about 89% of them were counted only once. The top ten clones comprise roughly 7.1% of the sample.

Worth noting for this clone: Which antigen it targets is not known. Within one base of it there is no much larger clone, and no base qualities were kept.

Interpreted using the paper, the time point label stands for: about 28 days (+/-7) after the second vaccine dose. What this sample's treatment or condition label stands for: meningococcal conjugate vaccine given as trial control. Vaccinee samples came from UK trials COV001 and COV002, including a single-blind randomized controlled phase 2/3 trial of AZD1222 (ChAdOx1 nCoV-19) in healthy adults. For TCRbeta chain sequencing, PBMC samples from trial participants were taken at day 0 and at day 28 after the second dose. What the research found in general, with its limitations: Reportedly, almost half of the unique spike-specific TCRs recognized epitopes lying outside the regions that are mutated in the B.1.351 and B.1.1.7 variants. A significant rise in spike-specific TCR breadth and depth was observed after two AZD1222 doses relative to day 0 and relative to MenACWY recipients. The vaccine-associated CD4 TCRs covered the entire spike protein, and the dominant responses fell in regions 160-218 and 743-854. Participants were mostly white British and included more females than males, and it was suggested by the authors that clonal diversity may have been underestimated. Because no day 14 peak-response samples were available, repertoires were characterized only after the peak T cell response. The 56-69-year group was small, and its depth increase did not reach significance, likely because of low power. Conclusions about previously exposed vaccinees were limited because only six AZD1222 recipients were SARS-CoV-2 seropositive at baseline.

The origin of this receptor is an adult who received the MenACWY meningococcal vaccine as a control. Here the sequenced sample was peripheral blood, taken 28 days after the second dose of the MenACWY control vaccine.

The encoded CDR3 is CASSLELAGASNEQFF. DNA sequence: TGTGCCAGCAGCTTAGAGCTAGCGGGGGCCTCAAATGAGCAGTTCTTC. The chain joins TRBV11-2 to TRBJ2-1, and TRBD2 matches 10 of the central bases. CDR1 and CDR2 are read off the germline V gene as SGHAT and FQNNGV. The germline V and J ends show losses of 0 bases and 7 bases respectively, and no gene match explains 6 bases of the junction. The CDR3 measures 16 amino acids from cysteine to phenylalanine. This entry keeps only the CDR3 DNA: 48 bases, framed from base 1. Reference TRBV11-2 and TRBJ2-1 proteins supply the regions before and after the CDR3; the full variable domain is: EAGVAQSPRYKIIEKRQSVAFWCNPISGHATLYWYQQILGQGPKLLIQFQNNGVVDDSQLPKDRFSAERLKGVDSTLKIQPAKLEDSAVYLCASSLELAGASNEQFFGPGTRLTVL.